This TCR beta chain is drawn from a study of shared clonotypes between healthy human individuals. Overall study context: CD8 memory received one plate per donor, CD8 naive two, CD4 memory three and CD4 naive three.

The CDR3 has 15 amino acids. Germline-derived CDR1 and CDR2 are ENHRY and SYGVKD. V dropped 9 bases and J dropped 0 bases, with 12 bases sitting between them. This table comes from immunoSEQ multiplex PCR, and its TCRdb copy is limited to in-frame clones, with some not included. Of just over 2,000,000 clones in the sample, roughly 95% were seen once. Concerning this clone: The antigen remains undetermined.

General study points: Among non-shared clonotypes, generation probabilities were lower than among those shared by all four donors. The diversity represented, both genetic and in exposure history, was limited by few donors. Incompleteness in sorted-subset sequencing, despite large depth, was shown by rarefaction.

V and J are TRBV10-3 and TRBJ1-6, with D unclear. The TCR sequence derives from a man aged 18 to 29 in good health. Sequencing was done on a sample of naive CD4+ T cells sorted from blood. As for subset: CD45RA+ positively selected. The CDR3 coding sequence is TGTGCCATAAGTTCTAGGGACTCCTATAATTCACCCCTCCACTTT. Translated: CAISSRDSYNSPLHF.